Below, 2 T cell receptor beta chains from the same sample are listed, as sequenced in a study of cytomegalovirus exposure and HLA in healthy donors. Primers: 60 Vbeta forward and 13 Jbeta reverse. TCRdb's copy holds only in-frame clones and misses some; the assay was immunoSEQ multiplex PCR. The data contain 100,000 to 150,000 clones, more than 65% of them singletons. The sequenced sample consisted of PBMCs. The receptors were sampled from a man between 18 and 29 years old in good health and CMV-seronegative.

The chain has TRBV5-1 and TRBJ2-2, with 8 bases identical to TRBD2. There are 15 residues in the CDR3. V was clipped by 2 bases and J by 4 bases; unmatched bases: 4. The germline gives CDR1 SGHRS, CDR2 YFSETQ. CDR3 sequence reads: CASSFTSGPTGELFF. The CDR3 coding sequence is TGCGCCAGCAGCTTTACTAGCGGACCCACCGGGGAGCTGTTTTTT.

This clone was observed a single time. The rearrangement uses TRBV18 and TRBJ1-1, with unresolved D. V was shortened by 2 bases and J by 0 bases, with 7 bases between the two germline ends. The CDR3 runs 14 residues. The germline gives CDR1 KGHSH, CDR2 LQKENI. The CDR3 sequence: CASSPEDLNTEAFF. The CDR3 bases are TGTGCCAGCTCACCAGAGGATTTGAACACTGAAGCTTTCTTT. Full variable domain (missing parts from reference TRBV18 and TRBJ1-1): NAGVMQNPRHLVRRRGQEARLRCSPMKGHSHVYWYRQLPEEGLKFMVYLQKENIIDESGMPKERFSAEFPKEGPSILRIQQVVRGDSAAYFCASSPEDLNTEAFFGQGTRLTVV.